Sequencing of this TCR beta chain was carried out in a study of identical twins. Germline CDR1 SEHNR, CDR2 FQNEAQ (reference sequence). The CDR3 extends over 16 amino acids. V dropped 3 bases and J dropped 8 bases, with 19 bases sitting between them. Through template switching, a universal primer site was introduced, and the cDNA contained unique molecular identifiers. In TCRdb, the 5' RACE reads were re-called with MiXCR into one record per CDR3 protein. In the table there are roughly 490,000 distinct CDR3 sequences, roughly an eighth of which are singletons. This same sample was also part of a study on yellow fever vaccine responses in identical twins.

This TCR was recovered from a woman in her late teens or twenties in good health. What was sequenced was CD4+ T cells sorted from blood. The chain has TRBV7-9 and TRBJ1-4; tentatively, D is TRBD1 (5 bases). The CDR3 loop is CASSFGGTGIEEKLFF. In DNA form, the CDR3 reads TGTGCCAGCAGCTTTGGGGGTACGGGGATAGAAGAAAAACTGTTTTTT.